This TCR beta chain was obtained from a study of blood T cell repertoires in COVID-19. Study summary: Samples representing acute and convalescent COVID-19 were sourced from the United States, Italy and Spain. PBMCs, B-cell-depleted T cells, or T cells provided the cDNA or gDNA that made up the material.

Study processing details: For nucleated cells, counts were estimated from reference gene primer amplification. TCRdb keeps only in-frame clones here, not all; method: immunoSEQ multiplex PCR. V, J and clone size are taken as reported in that table, and D and trimming were inferred from the DNA itself. The sample consists of tens of thousands of clones, roughly 88% of them appearing once. This clone was seen a handful of times. This receptor was taken from a man aged 50-59 years with active COVID-19. Sample: peripheral blood.

CDR3 DNA: TGTGCCAGCAGCAGTTTCGGACAGGGTAGCTATGGCTACACCTTC. Protein product: CASSSFGQGSYGYTF. The genes are TRBV3-1 (or the pseudogene TRBV3-2) and TRBJ1-2; 8 bases match TRBD1. V dropped 5 bases and J dropped 4; count of bases not matched to a gene: 9. Germline CDR1 is LGHDT and CDR2 is YNNKEL (reference sequence). The CDR3 length is 15 residues.